This paragraph reports one T cell receptor beta chain. This clonotype has at least ten counts. No cognate antigen has been identified for it. No much larger clone exists at a distance of one base, and base qualities are not known. Amplification of TCR beta CDR3 regions was carried out from RNA transcripts. The TCR CDR3 was subjected to a first round of RT-PCR using the HTBI primer set and the Qiagen OneStep RT-PCR kit. Libraries were constructed in a second round of multiplex PCR, after which size selection and purification were carried out. Libraries were sequenced paired-end with 100 bp reads on an Illumina HiSeq2000. As for how the authors treated the data: SOAPnuke was used to process the raw data, throwing out any read that contained adapters or uncalled bases, had a mean Phred below 15, or lacked an exact constant-primer or identifier match. High-quality paired reads were merged with COPE v1.2.5, and unique nucleotide sequences were defined as clonotypes. MiTCR v1.1 was used to align the clonotypes against IMGT TRBV, TRBD and TRBJ reference segments. Only V-J combinations with frequency above 0.0001, covering about 99% of repertoires, were analysed. A TCS score was defined as the ratio between F50 (clonal expansion) and ExV (chaos), using BLOSUM62-based TCRdist between CDR3 peptides within each V-J. Welch's t-statistics and random forest reduced just over 500 V-J features to under 15, which were used in a naive Bayes classifier (R e1071). TCRdb reprocessing: public reads trimmed at Q25 with fastp, clones called with MiXCR, in-frame beta chains kept. All rows with the same CDR3 protein become a single entry with the most common DNA and genes. The V and J calls come from TCRdb's annotation, not from the publication. The sample table shows about 420,000 distinct CDR3 sequences, and around 16% are seen once. The top ten clones comprise almost 8% of the sample.

A patient counted as having stable Graves' hyperthyroidism if no progression to ophthalmopathy occurred over 18 months of follow-up. The hyperthyroidism patients were between 18 and 65 years old and newly diagnosed, with a disease duration of less than 2 months. Exclusion was applied to patients with uncontrolled infections, other autoimmune diseases, pregnancy or lactation. Clinical symptoms, serum thyroxine and TRAb, thyroid ultrasound, and orbital computed tomography formed the basis for the diagnoses. PBMCs were separated from under 11 ml of fresh peripheral blood using Ficoll-Paque density gradient centrifugation. Total RNA was extracted using Trizol reagent, and RNA quality was assessed on an Agilent 2100 Bioanalyzer. This specimen belongs to a study of T cells in Graves' hyperthyroidism and ophthalmopathy (dated by TCRdb to the late 2010s). In terms of the full investigation: Peripheral blood samples were taken at initial diagnosis, before any treatment was given. A discovery cohort of about 96 patients, roughly 45 with Graves' ophthalmopathy and fewer than 65 with stable Graves' hyperthyroidism, was used to find distinguishing TCR V-J signatures. Prospective prediction of ophthalmopathy was tested in an independent validation cohort of approximately 18 hyperthyroidism patients and 17 patients who later progressed to ophthalmopathy. The 100 or so discovery patients were divided at random into training and test sets in a 7:3 ratio. Thyroid tissue and blood T-cell repertoires from roughly 6 Graves' hyperthyroidism patients were also compared in the study. Following sampling, methimazole starting at 30 mg daily was given to hyperthyroidism patients, and high-dose intravenous methylprednisolone was given to ophthalmopathy patients. The paper describes TCR Vbeta CDR3 sequencing of more than 120 peripheral blood samples, made up of around 41 ophthalmopathy patients, approximately 76 hyperthyroidism patients and roughly 17 progressor patients. Overall results and qualifications from the work: In cross-validation, a model built on a 13 V-J signature told ophthalmopathy apart from stable hyperthyroidism with under 90% sensitivity and roughly 81% specificity, and in testing the same model reached 80%/75%. Sample size was not statistically predetermined, and investigators were not blinded to group allocation. Most expanded thyroid clonotypes (frequency above 0.001) were also detected in blood, a finding suggesting that blood repertoires may reflect thyroid immune responses. In validation, the model predicted progression to ophthalmopathy with about 71% sensitivity and 72% to 85% specificity, a median of around 6.6 months before onset.

Trimmed from V: 5 bases; trimmed from J: 2 bases; junction bases lacking a gene match: 10. The CDR3, from cysteine to phenylalanine, totals 16 residues. Of the read, only the CDR3 DNA is kept; its 48 bases are in frame from base 1. From a lookup of the germline V gene (reference sequence), CDR1 and CDR2 are SEHNR and FQNEAQ. The rearrangement combines TRBV7-9 with TRBJ1-2; 8 bases in between match TRBD1. This sequence was found in a woman aged 18-29 years with Graves' hyperthyroidism. Sequencing was carried out using blood. Here the CDR3 is given as CASSPPNRDRNYGYTF. The bases are TGTGCCAGCAGCCCGCCTAACCGGGACAGGAACTATGGCTACACCTTC.